The 21 T cell receptor beta chains listed next were all sequenced from one sample in a study of blood T cell repertoires in COVID-19. Method: immunoSEQ multiplex PCR; TCRdb's copy keeps in-frame clones and lacks some. The sample holds 150,000 or so clones; roughly 81% are singletons and the top ten take roughly 10%. The sample taken for sequencing was peripheral blood. The receptors derive from a woman aged 45-65 years with active or convalescent COVID-19.

V is TRBV18 and J is TRBJ1-2, with unresolved D. The CDR3 contains 16 residues. The germline V gene encodes CDR1 KGHSH and CDR2 LQKENI. V shed 3 bases and J shed 4 bases, with 18 bases lying between them. This chain's CDR3 is CASSPRTEGFGYGYTF. CDR3 in DNA: TGTGCCAGCTCACCGCGGACCGAGGGTTTCGGCTATGGCTACACCTTC.

This chain connects TRBV7-8 to TRBJ1-3; the D is unclear. Trimming left V 1 base short and J 1 base short, with 8 bases between. CDR3 length: 15 amino acids. CDR1 and CDR2 from the germline V gene are SGHVS and FQNEAQ. The CDR3 nucleotides are TGTGCCAGCAGCTTAGGGACGGGGTCTGGAAACACCATATATTTT. Translating it yields CASSLGTGSGNTIYF.

The chain uses TRBV2 and TRBJ2-7, with 7 nucleotides matching TRBD1. V was clipped by 6 bases and J by 4 bases; unmatched bases: 9. The CDR3 runs 14 residues. Germline V lookup: CDR1 SNHLY, CDR2 FYNNEI. The CDR3 DNA reads TGTGCCAGCAGCCAAAGGACAGGTCAATACGAGCAGTACTTC. Protein product: CASSQRTGQYEQYF.

The chain combines TRBV6-5 with TRBJ2-5; 7 bases are a match to TRBD2. This CDR3 contains 15 residues. Looked up from germline, CDR1 is MNHEY and CDR2 is SVGAGI. The V gene end was trimmed by 3 bases and the J gene end by 5 bases; junction bases not matched to a gene: 9. CDR3: CASSYAPSGDETQYF. The CDR3 DNA reads as TGTGCCAGCAGTTATGCTCCTAGCGGTGATGAGACCCAGTACTTC.

V and J are TRBV19 and TRBJ2-1; maybe TRBD2 (11 bases). Germline lookup yields CDR1 LNHDA and CDR2 SQIVND (reference sequence). The CDR3 spans 19 residues. V was pared by 7 bases and J by 6 bases, with 31 bases between. This chain's CDR3 is CASTGQGDRGLAGGNEQFF. The CDR3 nucleotides are TGTGCCAGTACAGGACAGGGGGATAGGGGGCTAGCGGGAGGCAATGAGCAGTTCTTC.

The chain has TRBV19 and TRBJ1-2, with 8 bases identical to TRBD1. Losses at the gene ends were 0 bases for V and 7 bases for J; bases not matched to a gene: 10. The length of the CDR3 is 16 residues. Germline CDR1 is LNHDA and CDR2 is SQIVND (reference sequence). The CDR3 DNA sequence: TGTGCCAGTAGTATAGACCCTCAGGGGGCGCCTGGTGGCTACACCTTC. It yields the protein CASSIDPQGAPGGYTF.

The chain couples TRBV6-5 to TRBJ1-2; no firm D call. Trimming took 4 bases from V and 4 from J, leaving 10 bases between them. Germline assignment: CDR1 MNHEY and CDR2 SVGAGI. CDR3 size: 13 residues. As DNA, the CDR3 is TGTGCCAGCAGTTTCCGAGTCCTCTATGGCTACACCTTC. Translation: CASSFRVLYGYTF.

The chain combines TRBV4-3 with TRBJ1-2, with D maybe TRBD1 (6 bases). V gave up 1 base and J gave up 4 bases, with 10 bases separating them. The V gene's germline CDR1 is LGHNA and CDR2 YSLEER. The CDR3 is 14 amino acids. The CDR3 sequence is CASSQGGQRYGYTF. CDR3 nucleotides: TGCGCCAGCAGCCAAGGGGGACAACGCTATGGCTACACCTTC.

The chain combines TRBV5-8 with TRBJ2-1, with D perhaps matching TRBD1 (6 bases). The V gene's germline CDR1 is SGHTS and CDR2 YDEGEE. The CDR3 length is 13 residues. V lost 4 bases and J 5 bases, leaving 10 bases between the germline ends. CDR3 sequence reads: CASSLDRNNEQFF. The CDR3 bases are TGTGCCAGCAGCCTGGACAGAAACAATGAGCAGTTCTTC.

This chain uses TRBV18 with TRBJ2-1, with TRBD2 identical over 14 bases. The CDR3 extends over 20 amino acids. J was trimmed by 0 bases and V by 3 bases; bases with no gene match: 10. Germline loops: CDR1 KGHSH, CDR2 LQKENI. For the CDR3, the DNA is TGTGCCAGCTCACCCGGACTAGCGGGAGGACCAAAGTCCTCCTACAATGAGCAGTTCTTC. It translates to CASSPGLAGGPKSSYNEQFF.

This clone was counted a few times. The J gene is TRBJ1-4, the V gene TRBV15; 9 bases are a match to TRBD1. The J segment lost 6 bases and the V segment lost 0 bases, leaving 8 bases of the junction unmatched. The CDR3 is 17 amino acids. Germline CDR1 is LNHNV and CDR2 is YYDKDF (reference sequence). As DNA, the CDR3 is TGTGCCACCAGCAGAGAGGGCTCGGGACAGGGTCATGAAAAACTGTTTTTT. This gives the protein CATSREGSGQGHEKLFF.

V usage is TRBV4-3 and J usage is TRBJ1-2; possible D gene TRBD1, 5 bases. The CDR3 runs 17 residues. Trimming left V 3 bases short and J 0 bases short, with 17 bases between. Germline values: CDR1 LGHNA, CDR2 YSLEER. The CDR3 loop reads CASSQDAAGSTNYGYTF. The CDR3 nucleotides read TGCGCCAGCAGCCAGGACGCGGCAGGGTCTACTAACTATGGCTACACCTTC.

The V and J genes are TRBV27 and TRBJ1-1; the D is unclear. Germline values: CDR1 MNHEY, CDR2 SMNVEV (reference sequence). The CDR3 runs to 16 residues. V was pared by 0 bases and J by 5 bases, with 16 bases between. The CDR3 region is CASSLSVGYAGTEAFF. CDR3 coding DNA: TGTGCCAGCAGTTTATCGGTGGGGTACGCGGGTACTGAAGCTTTCTTT.

This chain uses TRBV9 with TRBJ2-5, with TRBD2 matching 7 bases. The V and J ends lost 5 bases and 7 bases, in that order; junction bases with no gene match: 11. Germline V gene data show CDR1 as SGDLS and CDR2 as YYNGEE. The CDR3 is 14 residues long. CDR3 sequence: CASSGWASGGTQYF. The CDR3 DNA follows: TGTGCCAGCAGTGGATGGGCTAGCGGTGGGACCCAGTACTTC.

This clone was seen only a few times. The chain combines TRBV18 with TRBJ2-1; 7 bases fit TRBD2. This CDR3 contains 17 residues. Unmatched junction bases numbered 10, after V lost 4 bases and J lost 1 base. Germline V lookup: CDR1 KGHSH, CDR2 LQKENI. This CDR3 is CASSRNRAGASYNEQFF. The CDR3, as DNA: TGTGCCAGCTCACGAAATAGGGCGGGAGCATCCTACAATGAGCAGTTCTTC.

V and J are TRBV6-2 or TRBV6-3 and TRBJ2-7; 9 positions match TRBD2. The CDR3 is 16 amino acids. J lost 6 bases, V lost 5 bases, and 14 bases had no gene match. Germline lookup yields CDR1 MNHEY and CDR2 SVGEGT. CDR3 DNA sequence: TGTGCCAGCAGTGGTCCCCTAGCGGGATCAACGGGCGAGCAGTACTTC. It encodes CASSGPLAGSTGEQYF.

The J gene is TRBJ2-7, the V gene TRBV28; weak D call: TRBD2 (5 bases). The length of the CDR3 is 17 residues. In germline, CDR1 is MDHEN, CDR2 SYDVKM. Trimming removed 4 bases from V and 2 bases from J, with 21 bases in between. CDR3 protein: CASSSEDWTGSTYEQYF. CDR3 sequence (DNA): TGTGCCAGCAGTTCAGAAGACTGGACGGGGAGCACCTACGAGCAGTACTTC.

On this clone itself: The junction departs from germline at one end; a sequencing error may be responsible. The chain couples TRBV7-7 to TRBJ2-5, with D tentatively TRBD2 (6 bases). Germline values: CDR1 SSHAT, CDR2 FNYEAQ (reference sequence). This CDR3 is 13 amino acids long. The DNA for the CDR3 is TGTGCTAGCAGCACCGGAGGGGAAGAGACCCAGTACTTC. Translated, it gives CASSTGGEETQYF.

The genes are TRBV30 and TRBJ2-1; possibly TRBD2 for D (5 bases). V dropped 1 base and J dropped 4 bases, with 11 bases sitting between them. The CDR3 spans 14 residues. Germline V CDR1 and CDR2: GTSNPN, SVGIG (reference sequence). In DNA form, the CDR3 reads TGTGCCTGGAGTGCAAGACTAAAATACAATGAGCAGTTCTTC. Amino acids: CAWSARLKYNEQFF.

A single count supports this clone. The chain uses TRBV5-1 and TRBJ2-2; TRBD1 aligns across 11 bases. Germline V gene data show CDR1 as SGHRS and CDR2 as YFSETQ. The CDR3 loop spans 17 amino acids. V shed 0 bases and J 7 bases; nucleotides not matched to a gene: 8. The CDR3 here is CASSLAGDRGLIGELFF. CDR3 coding DNA: TGCGCCAGCAGCTTGGCCGGGGACAGGGGGTTAATCGGGGAGCTGTTTTTT.

The chain has TRBV19 and TRBJ1-5; possibly TRBD1 for D (5 bases). CDR3 length equals 17 residues. V was cut by 6 bases and J by 0 bases, with 18 bases left in between. Germline V gives CDR1 LNHDA, CDR2 SQIVND (reference sequence). The CDR3 nucleotides read TGTGCCAGTAGACTCTCCGGTGGGGGGTTTAGCAATCAGCCCCAGCATTTT. The encoded protein is CASRLSGGGFSNQPQHF.